Below, 13 T cell receptor beta chains from the same sample are listed, as sequenced in a study of T cell responses to AZD1222 COVID-19 vaccine (dated by TCRdb to the early 2020s). The label giving this sample's time point can be read as: baseline before first vaccination. The library was produced with the immunoSEQ multiplex PCR assay. TCRdb retrieved this table from immuneACCESS and kept in-frame rearrangements only. Not all clones are present; in checked studies, unresolved V genes account for under half, and no reason is known for the remainder. The sample table records fewer than 110,000 clones; 90% of these occur just once. The ten largest clones add up to 1.3% of the sample. Sequenced material: peripheral blood, taken on day 0 of AZD1222 vaccination. Receptors originate from an adult in good health.

The chain recombines TRBV14 with TRBJ2-7; unclear D gene. The germline gives CDR1 SGHDN, CDR2 FVKESK. The CDR3 is made up of 13 amino acids. Deletions cut 0 bases from V and 5 bases from J, with 8 bases between. CDR3 residues: CASSQDRRNEQYF. DNA for the CDR3: TGTGCCAGCAGCCAAGATCGGCGGAACGAGCAGTACTTC.

CDR3: CASSRRAGGTEAFF. DNA for the CDR3: TGTGCCAGCAGTCGCAGGGCCGGGGGCACTGAAGCTTTCTTT. V usage is TRBV14 and J usage is TRBJ1-1; D possibly corresponds to TRBD1 (5 bases). V lost 6 bases to trimming and J lost 4 bases, with 15 bases between them. The length of the CDR3 is 14 residues. Germline assignment: CDR1 SGHDN and CDR2 FVKESK.

J is TRBJ1-1 and V is TRBV6-5; tentative D call: TRBD1 (5 bases). The CDR3 length is 13 residues. Germline V gives CDR1 MNHEY, CDR2 SVGAGI. V was cut by 3 bases and J by 7 bases, with 12 bases left in between. The CDR3 DNA sequence: TGTGCCAGCAGTTATTCACGGGGGTTTGAAGCTTTCTTT. The encoded protein is CASSYSRGFEAFF.

The chain uses TRBV24-1 and TRBJ2-1; D gene ambiguous. The CDR3 is made up of 13 amino acids. With 0 bases removed from V and 14 bases from J, the gap between germline ends came to 13 bases. CDR1 and CDR2 from the germline V gene are KGHDR and SFDVKD. CDR3 residues: CATSDLQPGRKFF. CDR3 nucleotide sequence: TGTGCCACCAGTGATTTGCAGCCAGGTAGAAAGTTCTTC.

The chain employs TRBV11-2 and TRBJ1-6; D is perhaps TRBD1 (5 bases). V was trimmed by 3 bases and J by 0 bases, leaving 12 bases between them. The length of the CDR3 is 17 residues. Germline CDR1 and CDR2: SGHAT and FQNNGV. For the CDR3, the DNA is TGTGCCAGCAGCTTTTGGTACAGGAGCTCCTATAATTCACCCCTCCACTTT. Its protein is CASSFWYRSSYNSPLHF. The full variable domain, rest sourced from reference TRBV11-2 and TRBJ1-6, is EAGVAQSPRYKIIEKRQSVAFWCNPISGHATLYWYQQILGQGPKLLIQFQNNGVVDDSQLPKDRFSAERLKGVDSTLKIQPAKLEDSAVYLCASSFWYRSSYNSPLHFGNGTRLTVT.

This clone was seen only once. V gene TRBV9 combines with J gene TRBJ1-1; D gene ambiguous. Germline V gene data show CDR1 as SGDLS and CDR2 as YYNGEE. CDR3 length: 16 amino acids. V shed 0 bases and J shed 5 bases, with 17 bases lying between them. The CDR3 reads CASSVASDPLGTEAFF. The DNA for the CDR3 is TGTGCCAGCAGCGTAGCCTCCGATCCCTTGGGGACTGAAGCTTTCTTT. Full variable domain (rest looked up from reference TRBV9 and TRBJ1-1): DSGVTQTPKHLITATGQRVTLRCSPRSGDLSVYWYQQSLDQGLQFLIQYYNGEERAKGNILERFSAQQFPDLHSELNLSSLELGDSALYFCASSVASDPLGTEAFFGQGTRLTVV.

The chain has TRBV5-1 and TRBJ1-2; D perhaps matches TRBD1 (6 bases). The CDR3 is 14 residues long. Trimming removed 3 bases at V and 8 bases at J, with 17 bases between. Looked up from germline, CDR1 is SGHRS and CDR2 is YFSETQ. CDR3 coding DNA: TGCGCCAGCAGCTCCCCGGGGGCCTCGGGGGGCTACACCTTC. Its translation: CASSSPGASGGYTF.

The chain recombines TRBV28 with TRBJ1-6; perhaps TRBD1 as D (5 bases). The V end was cut by 0 bases, the J end by 2 bases, with 8 bases between. Germline assignment: CDR1 MDHEN and CDR2 SYDVKM. There are 16 residues in the CDR3. The CDR3 loop reads CASSLWQGTYNSPLHF. DNA for the CDR3: TGTGCCAGCAGTTTATGGCAGGGCACCTATAATTCACCCCTCCACTTT.

The V gene is TRBV7-3, the J gene TRBJ2-1; possibly TRBD1 for D (6 bases). There are 13 residues in the CDR3. CDR1 is SGHTA, CDR2 FQGTGA, per germline. The V end was cut by 2 bases, the J end by 13 bases, with 15 bases between. The CDR3 DNA is TGTGCCAGCAGCTTACCCGGACAGAATACACAGTTCTTC. Protein: CASSLPGQNTQFF.

The V call is TRBV7-2, the J call TRBJ1-1; D not resolved. Germline V CDR1 and CDR2: SGHTA, FQGNSA. There are 13 residues in the CDR3. Trimming took 5 bases from V and 1 from J, leaving 8 bases between them. The CDR3 protein is CASSSRRNTEAFF. The CDR3 region has the DNA TGTGCCAGCAGCAGTCGAAGGAACACTGAAGCTTTCTTT. Full variable domain (outside the CDR3, taken from reference TRBV7-2 and TRBJ1-1): GAGVSQSPSNKVTEKGKDVELRCDPISGHTALYWYRQSLGQGLEFLIYFQGNSAPDKSGLPSDRFSAERTGGSVSTLTIQRTQQEDSAVYLCASSSRRNTEAFFGQGTRLTVV.

This clone came up once. This chain's CDR3 is CAIRVTGIGEAFF. CDR3 bases: TGTGCCATCAGGGTGACAGGGATTGGTGAAGCTTTCTTT. The chain has TRBV10-3 and TRBJ1-1; 7 positions match TRBD1. The germline V gene has CDR1 ENHRY and CDR2 SYGVKD. Germline trimming cut 6 bases from V and 7 bases from J; bases unmatched to any gene: 8. The CDR3 is made up of 13 amino acids.

This chain joins TRBV7-9 and TRBJ2-2; weak D call: TRBD2 (7 bases). The V and J ends lost 11 bases and 5 bases respectively, with 21 bases between them. The length of the CDR3 is 15 residues. CDR1 is SEHNR, CDR2 FQNEAQ, per germline (reference sequence). The chain's CDR3 is CAGGAPGGPTGELFF. The CDR3 coding sequence is TGTGCCGGGGGGGCTCCAGGTGGTCCGACCGGGGAGCTGTTTTTT.

The J gene is TRBJ2-3, the V gene TRBV14; the D is unclear. Germline V CDR1 and CDR2: SGHDN, FVKESK. Trimming took 6 bases from V and 4 from J, leaving 8 bases between them. The CDR3 spans 12 residues. The CDR3 is CASSPTADTQYF. Written as DNA, the CDR3 is TGTGCCAGCAGTCCGACTGCAGATACGCAGTATTTT. Full variable domain (remainder filled in from reference TRBV14 and TRBJ2-3): EAGVTQFPSHSVIEKGQTVTLRCDPISGHDNLYWYRRVMGKEIKFLLHFVKESKQDESGMPNNRFLAERTGGTYSTLKVQPAELEDSGVYFCASSPTADTQYFGPGTRLTVL.